Below, 15 T cell receptor beta chains from the same sample are listed, as sequenced in a study of T cell repertoires in cytomegalovirus infection. TCRdb independently ran MiXCR on the reads; one entry per CDR3 protein. The repertoire includes some 270,000 distinct CDR3 sequences, approximately 15% of them detected once, and around half sits in the top ten. The source material was CD8+ T cells from PBMCs. The origin of the receptors is a human donor in good health (CMV status not recorded). Some clones in this sample may be carry-over from other donors' samples.

The chain has TRBV5-6 and TRBJ1-1; D gene unclear. The CDR3 is 13 residues long. CDR1 is SGHDT, CDR2 YYEEEE, per germline. V was cut by 7 bases and J by 2 bases, with 12 bases left in between. CDR3 residues: CASSTASNTEAFF. The CDR3 bases are TGTGCCAGCTCAACAGCATCCAACACTGAAGCTTTCTTT.

The CDR3 DNA reads as TGCGCCAGCAGCCTCGGACAGGGGCACAATGAGCAGTTCTTC. It yields the protein CASSLGQGHNEQFF. The chain is built from TRBV4-1 and TRBJ2-1, with 9 bases matching TRBD1. The CDR3 sequence is 14 residues long. V lost 4 bases and J lost 5; bases outside the gene matches: 3. The germline V gene encodes CDR1 MGHRA and CDR2 YSYEKL.

The rearrangement uses TRBV25-1 and TRBJ1-2; tentatively, D is TRBD1 (6 bases). Germline V gene sequence: CDR1 MGHDK, CDR2 SYGVNS. With 1 base removed from V and 5 bases from J, the gap between germline ends came to 23 bases. This CDR3 is 18 amino acids long. CDR3 nucleotide sequence: TGTGCCAGCAGTGAATTTTATATTGGCAGGGGCACTGTATATGGCTACACCTTC. It encodes CASSEFYIGRGTVYGYTF.

This clonotype was counted ten times or more. The chain carries TRBV7-8 and TRBJ1-6; D ambiguous. Trimming stripped 5 bases from V and 3 bases from J, with 14 bases between. CDR3 length equals 16 residues. The germline V gene has CDR1 SGHVS and CDR2 FQNEAQ. The CDR3 DNA is TGTGCCAGCAGCCGCGCTGGGGAGTTCTATAATTCACCCCTCCACTTT. This translates into CASSRAGEFYNSPLHF.

The J gene is TRBJ2-6, the V gene TRBV7-4; possible D gene TRBD1, 5 bases. This CDR3 is 18 amino acids long. Germline CDR1 reads SGHVT; CDR2 reads SQSDAQ. The ends were cut back, 5 bases at V and 4 bases at J, with 21 bases in the middle. CDR3: CASSILGATTPGANVLTF. The DNA of the CDR3 is TGTGCCAGCAGCATCCTAGGGGCCACCACGCCAGGGGCCAACGTCCTGACTTTC. Combining the CDR3 with reference TRBV7-4 and TRBJ2-6 gives the whole variable domain GAGVSQSPRYKVAKRGRDVALRCDSISGHVTLYWYRQTLGQGSEVLTYSQSDAQRDKSGRPSGRFSAERPERSVSTLKIQRTEQGDSAVYLCASSILGATTPGANVLTFGAGSRLTVL.

The chain links TRBV9 to TRBJ1-2; D not resolved. Deletions cut 4 bases from V and 7 bases from J, with 17 bases between. From germline, CDR1 is SGDLS and CDR2 YYNGEE. The CDR3 extends over 14 amino acids. CDR3 in DNA: TGTGCCAGCAGCTCCCGCTGGACGGGCTCTGGCTACACCTTC. This translates into CASSSRWTGSGYTF.

The rearrangement links TRBV6-6 to TRBJ2-7, with unresolved D. The CDR3 runs 14 residues. V was trimmed by 3 bases and J by 3 bases, leaving 12 bases between them. Germline loops: CDR1 MNHNY, CDR2 SVGAGI (reference sequence). This CDR3 reads CASSYLGQDYEQYF. The CDR3 DNA follows: TGTGCCAGCAGTTATTTAGGGCAGGACTACGAGCAGTACTTC.

This rearrangement joins TRBV20-1 to TRBJ2-3; the D is unclear. Trimming stripped 6 bases from V and 0 bases from J, with 10 bases between. CDR1 DFQATT and CDR2 SNEGSKA come from the germline V gene (reference sequence). This CDR3 has 13 amino acids. CDR3 bases: TGCAGTGCCTTCGCCACTAGCACAGATACGCAGTATTTT. Its translation: CSAFATSTDTQYF.

This clonotype was seen many times. V is TRBV28 and J is TRBJ2-7, with unresolved D. Per germline, CDR1 MDHEN and CDR2 SYDVKM. This CDR3 is 14 amino acids long. The germline V and J ends were trimmed by 7 bases and 0 bases, with 13 bases remaining between them. CDR3 protein: CASKKASFSYEQYF. The CDR3 DNA follows: TGTGCCAGCAAAAAGGCATCCTTCTCCTACGAGCAGTACTTC. The full variable domain, with the rest looked up from reference TRBV28 and TRBJ2-7, is DVKVTQSSRYLVKRTGEKVFLECVQDMDHENMFWYRQDPGLGLRLIYFSYDVKMKEKGDIPEGYSVSREKKERFSLILESASTNQTSMYLCASKKASFSYEQYFGPGTRLTVT.

In this sample, this clonotype turned up many times. V is TRBV7-8 and J is TRBJ1-5; D remains unclear. V lost 5 bases, J lost 6 bases, and 11 bases lay in between. This CDR3 has 13 residues. Germline V gene sequence: CDR1 SGHVS, CDR2 FQNEAQ. The CDR3 protein is CASSPDPGQPQHF. In nucleotides, the CDR3 is TGTGCCAGCAGCCCTGACCCAGGTCAGCCCCAGCATTTT. Full variable domain (remainder filled in from reference TRBV7-8 and TRBJ1-5): GAGVSQSPRYKVAKRGQDVALRCDPISGHVSLFWYQQALGQGPEFLTYFQNEAQLDKSGLPSDRFFAERPEGSVSTLKIQRTQQEDSAVYLCASSPDPGQPQHFGDGTRLSIL.

In its sample, this clonotype was seen once. This rearrangement joins TRBV29-1 to TRBJ1-2, with D tentatively TRBD1 (6 bases). The CDR3 runs 11 residues. Germline CDR1 SQVTM, CDR2 ANQGSEA. V was pared by 3 bases and J by 8 bases, with 10 bases between. Here the CDR3 DNA reads TGCAGCGTTGATACAGGGTTGGGCTACACCTTC. Translated, it gives CSVDTGLGYTF.

This clonotype was picked up a small number of times. The chain has TRBV4-2 and TRBJ2-3; D tentatively reads TRBD1 or TRBD2 (7 bases each). Trimming stripped 4 bases from V and 3 bases from J, with 23 bases between. Germline-derived CDR1 and CDR2 are LGHNA and YNFKEQ. This CDR3 has 18 residues. CDR3 amino acids: CASSPGGGPGVETDTQYF. As DNA, the CDR3 is TGTGCCAGCAGCCCAGGGGGAGGGCCGGGAGTGGAAACAGATACGCAGTATTTT.

This clonotype was seen many times. The CDR3 protein is CASSDPLGGDEQYF. The CDR3 DNA sequence: TGTGCCAGCAGTGACCCGTTAGGGGGCGACGAGCAGTACTTC. This chain connects TRBV6-5 to TRBJ2-7; 7 bases are a match to TRBD1. Germline CDR1 and CDR2: MNHEY and SVGAGI. V lost 5 bases to trimming and J lost 5 bases; unmatched junction nucleotides: 9. This CDR3 comprises 14 residues.

The CDR3 region is CASSQWGAYEQYF. CDR3 nucleotides: TGTGCCAGCAGCCAATGGGGGGCCTACGAGCAGTACTTC. This chain uses TRBV14 with TRBJ2-7; possible D gene TRBD2, 6 bases. Trimming stripped 2 bases from V and 2 bases from J, with 7 bases between. This CDR3 contains 13 residues. Germline assignment: CDR1 SGHDN and CDR2 FVKESK. Variable domain in full (rest from reference TRBV14 and TRBJ2-7): EAGVTQFPSHSVIEKGQTVTLRCDPISGHDNLYWYRRVMGKEIKFLLHFVKESKQDESGMPNNRFLAERTGGTYSTLKVQPAELEDSGVYFCASSQWGAYEQYFGPGTRLTVT.

This clonotype was detected ten times or more. J is TRBJ2-2 and V is TRBV7-9; 7 bases fit TRBD1. The junction had 7 bases not matched to a gene; V was cut back by 5 bases and J by 1 base. CDR3 length: 16 amino acids. Germline CDR1 and CDR2: SEHNR and FQNEAQ (reference sequence). The CDR3 DNA sequence: TGTGCCAGCAGCCCAGTAGGGGGCCGGAACACCGGGGAGCTGTTTTTT. It codes for CASSPVGGRNTGELFF.